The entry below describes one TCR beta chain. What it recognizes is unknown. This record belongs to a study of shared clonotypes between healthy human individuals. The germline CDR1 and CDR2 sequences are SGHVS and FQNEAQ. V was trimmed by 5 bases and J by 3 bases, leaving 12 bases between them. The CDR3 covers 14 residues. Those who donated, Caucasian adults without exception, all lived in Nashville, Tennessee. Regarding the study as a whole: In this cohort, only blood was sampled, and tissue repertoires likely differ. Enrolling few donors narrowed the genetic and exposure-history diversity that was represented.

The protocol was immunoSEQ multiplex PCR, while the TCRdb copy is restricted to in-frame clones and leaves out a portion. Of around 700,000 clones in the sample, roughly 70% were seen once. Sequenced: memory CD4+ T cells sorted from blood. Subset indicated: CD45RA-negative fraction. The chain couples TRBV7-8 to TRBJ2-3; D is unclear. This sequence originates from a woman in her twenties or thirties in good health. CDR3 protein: CASSPGPGTDTQYF. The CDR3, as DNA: TGTGCCAGCAGCCCTGGCCCCGGTACAGATACGCAGTATTTT.